This T cell receptor (beta chain) was sequenced in a study of regulatory T cells in long-lasting Graves disease. Sample time point: newly diagnosed GD, antithyroid drugs for less than 3 months. TCR sequences were obtained from RNA taken from PBMCs. Sequencing libraries for TCR beta were prepared with iRepertoire HTBI primers and Arm-PCR of CDR3 regions. TCRdb fed the multiplex PCR reads into MiXCR, producing one record per CDR3 protein. The profile covers some 560,000 distinct CDR3 sequences, with approximately 16% appearing a single time and roughly 25% taken by the ten largest. V was shortened by 0 bases and J by 4 bases, with 4 bases between the two germline ends. Germline V gene data show CDR1 as LGHDT and CDR2 as YNNKEL (reference sequence). CDR3 length: 14 amino acids. In addition, the sample was reused for a study of T cells in Graves' hyperthyroidism and ophthalmopathy. That study reports: Carried out on the TCR CDR3, a first-round RT-PCR used the HTBI primer set. The model made its ophthalmopathy prediction, and onset followed a median around six months later.

Sample: peripheral blood mononuclear cells (PBMCs), taken at new diagnosis, from a patient treated with antithyroid drugs. The source is a woman aged 35-60 years with Graves disease. The rearrangement joins TRBV3-1 to TRBJ2-6; D not resolved. For the CDR3, the DNA is TGTGCCAGCAGCCAAGAGTTCGGGGCCAACGTCCTGACTTTC. This sequence encodes CASSQEFGANVLTF.